One sample yielded the 18 T cell receptor beta chains listed below, sequenced in a study of T-cell memory formation after mild COVID-19. TCRdb re-analysed the 5' RACE reads in MiXCR, keeping a single row per CDR3 protein. The sample has just over 300,000 distinct CDR3 sequences, just under 20% seen once. Material: PBMCs or a T cell subset sorted from them (not recorded which). Receptors originate from a young man who had mild COVID-19 (a few samples of this study predate the infection). Cell type and time point are not known.

The gene calls are TRBV4-1 and TRBJ2-3; 8 positions match TRBD2. The germline V gene encodes CDR1 MGHRA and CDR2 YSYEKL. The V gene end was trimmed by 4 bases and the J gene end by 2 bases; junction bases not matched to a gene: 8. CDR3 length: 16 residues. CDR3 DNA: TGCGCCAGCAGCCCGCTTCGGCGGGGGGACACAGATACGCAGTATTTT. Protein sequence: CASSPLRRGDTDTQYF.

This clonotype came up a few times. V is TRBV6-5 and J is TRBJ2-1; 7 positions agree with TRBD2. The germline V gene has CDR1 MNHEY and CDR2 SVGAGI. V shed 2 bases, J shed 2 bases, and the junction held 0 bases outside the gene matches. This CDR3 contains 14 residues. DNA for the CDR3: TGTGCCAGCAGTTACGCGGGGGCCTACAATGAGCAGTTCTTC. Its translation is CASSYAGAYNEQFF.

The CDR3 DNA reads TGCGCCAGCAGCCAAGATGAGCCGTGGGGGCGCACAGATACGCAGTATTTT. Its protein is CASSQDEPWGRTDTQYF. The chain is built from TRBV4-1 and TRBJ2-3; a weak D match, TRBD1 (6 bases). This CDR3 contains 17 residues. Trimming removed 0 bases at V and 1 base at J, with 14 bases between. CDR1 and CDR2 (germline): MGHRA, YSYEKL.

This clonotype has only a few counts. The chain joins TRBV6-5 to TRBJ2-1; D may match TRBD1 or TRBD2 (6 bases each). The germline V and J ends were trimmed by 6 bases and 7 bases, with 13 bases remaining between them. The germline CDR1 and CDR2 sequences are MNHEY and SVGAGI. The CDR3 is 13 amino acids. The CDR3 DNA reads TGTGCCAGCAGGGGGGGCTCCAGGAATGAGCAGTTCTTC. It specifies CASRGGSRNEQFF.

The chain has TRBV19 and TRBJ1-2, with D perhaps matching TRBD1 (5 bases). Germline V gene lookup returns CDR1 LNHDA and CDR2 SQIVND (reference sequence). V lost 6 bases and J 3 bases, leaving 17 bases between the germline ends. The CDR3 sequence is 15 residues long. The CDR3 loop is CASSPDIRGDYGYTF. The CDR3 DNA sequence: TGTGCCAGTAGCCCTGACATCCGGGGGGACTATGGCTACACCTTC.

This clonotype was observed a handful of times. This chain joins TRBV5-5 and TRBJ2-1, with D uncertain. CDR3 size: 15 residues. V was clipped by 3 bases and J by 3 bases, with 13 bases between them. In germline, CDR1 is SGHKS, CDR2 YYEKEE (reference sequence). CDR3 nucleotides: TGTGCCAGCAGCTCCACCAGACCCGACTACAATGAGCAGTTCTTC. Encoded protein: CASSSTRPDYNEQFF.

The J gene is TRBJ1-4, the V gene TRBV20-1; no clear D gene. The germline V and J ends were trimmed by 6 bases and 10 bases, with 21 bases remaining between them. From germline, CDR1 is DFQATT and CDR2 SNEGSKA (reference sequence). This CDR3 comprises 14 residues. In DNA, the CDR3 is TGCAGTGCCGCCACGCCCGGGGAATTTGGAAAACTGTTTTTT. Protein product: CSAATPGEFGKLFF.

The genes are TRBV18 and TRBJ2-1; no definite D call. The CDR3 is 14 amino acids. Trimming removed 1 base at V and 7 bases at J, with 11 bases between. The germline gives CDR1 KGHSH, CDR2 LQKENI. CDR3 nucleotides: TGTGCCAGCTCACCACGTTCAGTTCCAAATGAGCAGTTCTTC. Its protein is CASSPRSVPNEQFF.

The chain carries TRBV7-2 and TRBJ1-3; D is ambiguous. This CDR3 has 13 residues. Per the germline V gene, CDR1 is SGHTA and CDR2 is FQGNSA. V was pared by 3 bases and J by 8 bases, with 11 bases between. DNA for the CDR3: TGTGCCAGCAGCTTCGAGCGCCGCGACACCATATATTTT. Residues: CASSFERRDTIYF.

The rearrangement links TRBV14 to TRBJ1-2, with 7 bases identical to TRBD1. J was trimmed by 5 bases and V by 2 bases; bases with no gene match: 5. CDR3 length: 14 amino acids. Germline CDR1 and CDR2: SGHDN and FVKESK. CDR3 amino acids: CASSQPGGGYGYTF. The DNA of the CDR3 is TGTGCCAGCAGCCAACCAGGGGGAGGTTATGGCTACACCTTC.

V gene TRBV5-5 combines with J gene TRBJ1-1; D might be TRBD1 (6 bases). CDR1 is SGHKS and CDR2 is YYEKEE in the germline V gene (reference sequence). This CDR3 contains 17 residues. The V end lost 4 bases, the J end lost 3 bases, and 22 bases lay between the germline ends. CDR3 region: CASSLRGAIGADTEAFF. DNA for the CDR3: TGTGCCAGCAGCCTCCGGGGGGCTATTGGTGCGGACACTGAAGCTTTCTTT.

At least ten counts were recorded for this clonotype. The chain links TRBV4-1 to TRBJ2-1; D gene ambiguous. Germline values: CDR1 MGHRA, CDR2 YSYEKL. This CDR3 has 16 residues. The V end lost 0 bases, the J end lost 5 bases, and 14 bases lay between the germline ends. The CDR3 bases are TGCGCCAGCAGCCAAGAACGTTCGGTACTGAACAATGAGCAGTTCTTC. This gives the protein CASSQERSVLNNEQFF.

The chain recombines TRBV6-5 with TRBJ2-5; either TRBD1 or TRBD2 may fit D (5 bases each). In germline, CDR1 is MNHEY, CDR2 SVGAGI. The CDR3 length is 13 residues. V was clipped by 9 bases and J by 5 bases, with 16 bases between them. As DNA, the CDR3 is TGTGCCAGTTCCTCCACGGGGACGGAGACCCAGTACTTC. It encodes CASSSTGTETQYF.

V gene TRBV5-1 combines with J gene TRBJ1-2; TRBD1 matches 7 bases. CDR1 is SGHRS and CDR2 is YFSETQ in the germline V gene. Losses at the gene ends were 2 bases for V and 6 bases for J; bases not matched to a gene: 7. CDR3 size: 14 residues. The CDR3 bases are TGCGCCAGCAGCTTCGGTGAAGGGGGCGATGGCTACACCTTC. It translates to CASSFGEGGDGYTF.

This clonotype has only a few counts. This sequence joins TRBV5-4 and TRBJ2-3; D remains ambiguous. The V end was cut by 3 bases, the J end by 6 bases, with 11 bases between. Germline V CDR1 and CDR2: SGHNT, YYREEE (reference sequence). The CDR3 is 13 amino acids. CDR3 in DNA: TGTGCCAGCAGCTCCGTCTTATTGGATACGCAGTATTTT. Protein sequence: CASSSVLLDTQYF.

This clonotype was detected a few times. This chain connects TRBV6-6 to TRBJ2-2; no definite D call. Trimming removed 5 bases from V and 1 base from J, with 11 bases in between. Germline lookup yields CDR1 MNHNY and CDR2 SVGAGI (reference sequence). The CDR3 covers 15 residues. In DNA, the CDR3 is TGTGCCAGCAGTGTAACCGGGCGGAACACCGGGGAGCTGTTTTTT. Translation gives CASSVTGRNTGELFF.

This chain links TRBV4-3 with TRBJ1-5, with D unclear. Trimming cost V 0 bases and J 7 bases, with 10 bases left between them. The germline gives CDR1 LGHNA, CDR2 YSLEER. This CDR3 has 14 residues. CDR3 amino acids: CASSQDRVSQPQHF. CDR3 DNA: TGCGCCAGCAGCCAAGATCGTGTGTCGCAGCCCCAGCATTTT.

This clonotype has a handful of counts. The J gene is TRBJ1-1, the V gene TRBV5-1; D is undetermined. Germline V lookup: CDR1 SGHRS, CDR2 YFSETQ. The CDR3 contains 14 residues. Trimming pared 2 bases from V and 4 bases from J, leaving 12 bases between. CDR3 nucleotides: TGCGCCAGCAGCTTCGGCCCCACTGGCACTGAAGCTTTCTTT. The encoded protein is CASSFGPTGTEAFF.